The 29 T cell receptor beta chains listed next were all sequenced from one sample in a study of glioma-infiltrating T cells after dendritic cell vaccination. Clones were read by immunoSEQ multiplex PCR, and TCRdb kept only the in-frame ones, dropping some. The repertoire holds roughly 83,000 clones, with 86% as singletons. The starting material was blood, obtained before dendritic cell vaccination. Receptor source: a human donor with glioblastoma.

The CDR3 is CASSIGYRQGNQPQHF. The CDR3 region has the DNA TGTGCCAGTAGTATAGGTTATCGGCAGGGAAATCAGCCCCAGCATTTT. The chain links TRBV19 to TRBJ1-5, with TRBD1 as a possible D gene (5 bases). Germline CDR1 is LNHDA and CDR2 is SQIVND (reference sequence). This CDR3 region has 16 residues. Trimming took off 1 base at V and 4 bases at J, with 14 bases between the two ends.

In this sample, this clone turned up once. This chain joins TRBV6-5 and TRBJ1-5; D is unclear. Germline assignment: CDR1 MNHEY and CDR2 SVGAGI. The V end lost 7 bases, the J end lost 4 bases, and 11 bases lay between the germline ends. The CDR3 extends over 13 amino acids. CDR3 DNA sequence: TGTGCCAGCACCGAGGGCCAAAATCAGCCCCAGCATTTT. This gives the protein CASTEGQNQPQHF.

The chain employs TRBV2 and TRBJ1-2; a possible D gene is TRBD1 (5 bases). Germline loops: CDR1 SNHLY, CDR2 FYNNEI. The length of the CDR3 is 11 residues. Trimming removed 11 bases at V and 8 bases at J, with 15 bases between. CDR3 region: CAGFDSWGYTF. The CDR3 region has the DNA TGTGCCGGTTTCGACAGTTGGGGCTACACCTTC.

This chain joins TRBV7-9 and TRBJ2-2; no clear D. CDR3 length: 16 residues. V was clipped by 3 bases and J by 1 base, with 12 bases between them. Germline loops: CDR1 SEHNR, CDR2 FQNEAQ (reference sequence). CDR3 amino acids: CASSFSANVNTGELFF. The CDR3 DNA reads as TGTGCCAGCAGCTTTTCTGCGAACGTGAACACCGGGGAGCTGTTTTTT.

CDR3 sequence (DNA): TGCGCCAGCAGCCGAGGGACAGCCTCTCAAGAGACCCAGTACTTC. Translated: CASSRGTASQETQYF. The genes are TRBV5-1 and TRBJ2-5; 7 positions agree with TRBD1. This CDR3 has 15 residues. CDR1 is SGHRS and CDR2 is YFSETQ in the germline V gene. V lost 4 bases and J lost 2; bases outside the gene matches: 8.

In its sample, this clone was seen once. J is TRBJ1-5 and V is TRBV28, with D maybe TRBD1 (6 bases). V lost 6 bases and J lost 0, with 12 bases in between. This CDR3 spans 15 amino acids. Germline-derived CDR1 and CDR2 are MDHEN and SYDVKM. The CDR3 loop reads CASSRTDLSNQPQHF. The CDR3 DNA follows: TGTGCCAGCAGCCGGACAGACCTTAGCAATCAGCCCCAGCATTTT.

The chain's CDR3 is CASSVEGTSLQGEQYF. The CDR3 DNA reads TGTGCCAGCAGCGTAGAAGGTACTAGCCTCCAGGGCGAGCAGTACTTC. The chain recombines TRBV9 with TRBJ2-7; weak D call: TRBD2 (6 bases). CDR1 and CDR2 (germline): SGDLS, YYNGEE. Trimming stripped 0 bases from V and 6 bases from J, with 19 bases between. This CDR3 is built from 16 residues.

The table lists this clone with a few counts. The chain is built from TRBV28 and TRBJ2-1, with D unclear. From germline, CDR1 is MDHEN and CDR2 SYDVKM. The CDR3 is 12 amino acids. Trimming shortened V by 6 bases and J by 8 bases, and 11 bases separated the two germline ends. This CDR3 reads CASSYRSDEQFF. CDR3 nucleotide sequence: TGTGCCAGCAGCTACCGATCGGATGAGCAGTTCTTC.

The V call is TRBV18, the J call TRBJ1-1, with D tentatively TRBD1 (6 bases). Trimming shortened V by 4 bases and J by 1 base, and 7 bases separated the two germline ends. The CDR3 has 13 amino acids. From germline, CDR1 is KGHSH and CDR2 LQKENI. The CDR3 DNA reads TGTGCCAGCTCACAGGGACAGAACACTGAAGCTTTCTTT. This gives the protein CASSQGQNTEAFF.

This clone was found once. The chain combines TRBV19 with TRBJ2-1; 10 positions agree with TRBD2. The CDR3 length is 15 residues. Germline CDR1 is LNHDA and CDR2 is SQIVND (reference sequence). V was pared by 6 bases and J by 4 bases, with 6 bases of the junction left unmatched. Written as DNA, the CDR3 is TGTGCCAGTAGCCTTGAGCGGGAGGGTTACAATGAGCAGTTCTTC. This gives the protein CASSLEREGYNEQFF.

This chain uses TRBV27 with TRBJ2-7, with 7 nucleotides matching TRBD1. From germline, CDR1 is MNHEY and CDR2 SMNVEV (reference sequence). V gave up 2 bases and J gave up 2 bases; unmatched junction bases: 3. This CDR3 has 14 residues. This CDR3 reads CASSLEGGAYEQYF. The CDR3 DNA reads TGTGCCAGCAGTTTAGAAGGGGGCGCCTACGAGCAGTACTTC.

The chain carries TRBV9 and TRBJ2-1; D perhaps matches TRBD2 (5 bases). Trimming pared 3 bases from V and 0 bases from J, leaving 13 bases between. This CDR3 has 16 amino acids. CDR1 and CDR2 (germline): SGDLS, YYNGEE. The DNA for the CDR3 is TGTGCCAGCAGCGCCAATAGCGATAGCTCCTACAATGAGCAGTTCTTC. Amino acid sequence: CASSANSDSSYNEQFF. Supplemented by reference TRBV9 and TRBJ2-1, the full variable domain reads DSGVTQTPKHLITATGQRVTLRCSPRSGDLSVYWYQQSLDQGLQFLIQYYNGEERAKGNILERFSAQQFPDLHSELNLSSLELGDSALYFCASSANSDSSYNEQFFGPGTRLTVL.

The rearrangement links TRBV5-4 to TRBJ2-5, with D possibly TRBD2 on 5 matching bases. The ends were cut back, 4 bases at V and 2 bases at J, with 15 bases in the middle. The CDR3 covers 15 residues. Germline V CDR1 and CDR2: SGHNT, YYREEE (reference sequence). The CDR3 is CASSATPTGQETQYF. CDR3 in DNA: TGTGCCAGCAGCGCGACACCGACGGGGCAAGAGACCCAGTACTTC.

The chain links TRBV29-1 to TRBJ2-1; D is perhaps TRBD2 (7 bases). The CDR3 contains 15 residues. With 5 bases removed from V and 7 bases from J, the gap between germline ends came to 21 bases. Germline assignment: CDR1 SQVTM and CDR2 ANQGSEA. CDR3 DNA sequence: TGCAGCGTTCCCCGAGGGGGGGGACCCCTGAATGAGCAGTTCTTC. It encodes CSVPRGGGPLNEQFF.

This chain connects TRBV5-6 to TRBJ1-3; 9 bases line up with TRBD1. There are 19 residues in the CDR3. The V gene's germline CDR1 is SGHDT and CDR2 YYEEEE. J was trimmed by 1 base and V by 3 bases; bases with no gene match: 14. CDR3 protein: CASSSIIEQGASSGNTIYF. For the CDR3, the DNA is TGTGCCAGCAGCTCAATAATCGAACAGGGGGCAAGTTCTGGAAACACCATATATTTT.

This clone was recorded only once. The V and J genes are TRBV29-1 and TRBJ2-1; D gene unclear. The CDR3 consists of 14 residues. In germline, CDR1 is SQVTM, CDR2 ANQGSEA. The V gene lost 6 bases and the J gene lost 1 base, with 13 bases spanning the gap. In DNA, the CDR3 is TGCAGCGTGGTTTTTGCCCGGTCCTACAATGAGCAGTTCTTC. Encoded protein: CSVVFARSYNEQFF.

The rearrangement links TRBV19 to TRBJ1-2; D is uncertain. V lost 3 bases and J 7 bases, leaving 9 bases between the germline ends. CDR3 length: 12 amino acids. Germline CDR1 reads LNHDA; CDR2 reads SQIVND (reference sequence). The CDR3 spells CASSMEGSGYTF. The CDR3 DNA reads as TGTGCCAGTAGTATGGAGGGCAGTGGCTACACCTTC.

The chain links TRBV2 to TRBJ1-1; 11 nucleotides line up with TRBD1. The junction had 10 bases not matched to a gene; V was cut back by 10 bases and J by 3 bases. CDR3 size: 15 residues. Germline CDR1 is SNHLY and CDR2 is FYNNEI. The chain's CDR3 is CATAGTGGRDTEAFF. CDR3 nucleotide sequence: TGTGCCACTGCCGGGACAGGGGGGAGGGACACTGAAGCTTTCTTT. Together with reference TRBV2 and TRBJ1-1, the CDR3 gives the full variable domain: EPEVTQTPSHQVTQMGQEVILRCVPISNHLYFYWYRQILGQKVEFLVSFYNNEISEKSEIFDDQFSVERPDGSNFTLKIRSTKLEDSAMYFCATAGTGGRDTEAFFGQGTRLTVV.

The chain joins TRBV7-2 to TRBJ2-3; D gene ambiguous. CDR1 and CDR2 (germline): SGHTA, FQGNSA. The CDR3 is 14 residues long. V dropped 1 base and J dropped 0 bases, with 5 bases sitting between them. For the CDR3, the DNA is TGTGCCAGCAGCTTAGGGGCTAGCACAGATACGCAGTATTTT. This sequence encodes CASSLGASTDTQYF. The full variable domain, completed using reference TRBV7-2 and TRBJ2-3, is GAGVSQSPSNKVTEKGKDVELRCDPISGHTALYWYRQSLGQGLEFLIYFQGNSAPDKSGLPSDRFSAERTGGSVSTLTIQRTQQEDSAVYLCASSLGASTDTQYFGPGTRLTVL.

This chain uses TRBV13 with TRBJ1-1; D might be TRBD1 (6 bases). V was pared by 10 bases and J by 0 bases, with 12 bases between. The germline V gene encodes CDR1 PRHDT and CDR2 FYEKMQ (reference sequence). CDR3 length equals 13 residues. CDR3 residues: CATSGVMNTEAFF. For the CDR3, the DNA is TGTGCCACTTCAGGGGTCATGAACACTGAAGCTTTCTTT.

The chain is built from TRBV25-1 and TRBJ1-2, with no clear D. The length of the CDR3 is 14 residues. The V gene lost 10 bases and the J gene lost 3 bases, with 18 bases spanning the gap. Per the germline V gene, CDR1 is MGHDK and CDR2 is SYGVNS. CDR3 amino acids: CATTFSGSDYGYTF. The CDR3 DNA sequence: TGTGCCACCACGTTCAGTGGAAGCGACTATGGCTACACCTTC.

This chain links TRBV19 with TRBJ2-7; TRBD1 is a possible D gene (6 bases). This CDR3 is 13 amino acids long. The V gene lost 5 bases and the J gene lost 4 bases, with 12 bases spanning the gap. In germline, CDR1 is LNHDA, CDR2 SQIVND (reference sequence). The CDR3 loop reads CASSAGVVYEQYF. The DNA of the CDR3 is TGTGCCAGTAGTGCAGGGGTAGTTTACGAGCAGTACTTC.

This chain links TRBV2 with TRBJ1-1; D perhaps matches TRBD1 (5 bases). V was clipped by 4 bases and J by 1 base, with 10 bases between them. Germline assignment: CDR1 SNHLY and CDR2 FYNNEI. The length of the CDR3 is 14 residues. The CDR3 DNA reads TGTGCCAGCAGTGGACAGAGTCGGAACACTGAAGCTTTCTTT. This codes for CASSGQSRNTEAFF.

This rearrangement joins TRBV25-1 to TRBJ2-7, with a tentative D call TRBD1 (6 bases). In germline, CDR1 is MGHDK, CDR2 SYGVNS. The CDR3 has 13 residues. V was shortened by 4 bases and J by 2 bases, with 9 bases between the two germline ends. DNA for the CDR3: TGTGCCAGCAGTGTACAGGGTCCCTACGAGCAGTACTTC. Translated: CASSVQGPYEQYF.

This chain links TRBV19 with TRBJ2-2; tentative D call: TRBD1 (6 bases). The germline V gene has CDR1 LNHDA and CDR2 SQIVND (reference sequence). CDR3 size: 15 residues. Trimming cost V 1 base and J 5 bases, with 11 bases left between them. This CDR3 reads CASSIGQVLTGELFF. The DNA of the CDR3 is TGTGCCAGTAGTATAGGACAGGTGCTTACCGGGGAGCTGTTTTTT.

V usage is TRBV20-1 and J usage is TRBJ2-1; D is perhaps TRBD2 (6 bases). Germline values: CDR1 DFQATT, CDR2 SNEGSKA (reference sequence). The CDR3 sequence is 11 residues long. The DNA for the CDR3 is TGCAGCCAGGGAGGCTTCTGGAGTCGGTTCTTC. This translates into CSQGGFWSRFF.

V is TRBV28 and J is TRBJ1-6; TRBD1 agrees at 7 bases. This CDR3 is 16 amino acids long. The germline V gene encodes CDR1 MDHEN and CDR2 SYDVKM. The V and J ends lost 3 bases and 0 bases, in that order; junction bases with no gene match: 2. This CDR3 reads CASSLGQSSYNSPLHF. The CDR3 bases are TGTGCCAGCAGTTTGGGACAGAGCTCCTATAATTCACCCCTCCACTTT. Drawing the rest from reference TRBV28 and TRBJ1-6, the complete variable domain is DVKVTQSSRYLVKRTGEKVFLECVQDMDHENMFWYRQDPGLGLRLIYFSYDVKMKEKGDIPEGYSVSREKKERFSLILESASTNQTSMYLCASSLGQSSYNSPLHFGNGTRLTVT.

The CDR3 region is CASSLDPGQSLGKLFF. The DNA for the CDR3 is TGTGCCAGCAGCTTGGATCCAGGACAGTCCTTAGGAAAACTGTTTTTT. The chain uses TRBV5-4 and TRBJ1-4; a possible D gene is TRBD1 (6 bases). The CDR3 covers 16 residues. CDR1 and CDR2 (germline): SGHNT, YYREEE (reference sequence). The V end lost 0 bases, the J end lost 10 bases, and 19 bases lay between the germline ends.

The V gene is TRBV7-2, the J gene TRBJ2-4, with D tentatively TRBD2 (5 bases). CDR3 length: 14 residues. Looked up from germline, CDR1 is SGHTA and CDR2 is FQGNSA. V gave up 0 bases and J gave up 3 bases, with 6 bases separating them. The CDR3 loop reads CASSLAGGKNIQYF. Here the CDR3 DNA reads TGTGCCAGCAGCTTAGCCGGAGGCAAAAACATTCAGTACTTC.